The 16 T cell receptor beta chains given below trace back to one sample, sequenced in a study of immune heterogeneity within non-small cell lung tumors. Multiplex PCR amplified TCR beta CDR3 with 32 V and 13 J primers. A single record per CDR3 protein comes from TCRdb applying MiXCR to the multiplex PCR reads. Here the sample spans approximately 9,700 distinct CDR3 sequences, less than 30% being singletons. Bulk tumor genomic DNA constituted the template, at around 600 ng per sample. Biopsy collection occurred during surgery, with several far-apart biopsies per primary tumor. Surgery that was curative in intent was performed on patients with untreated, newly diagnosed non-small cell lung cancer. Sequencing used lung tumor tissue. These receptors all come from a woman aged 45-59 years with non-small cell lung cancer.

Relative to its sample, this clonotype is medium-sized. The rearrangement joins TRBV7-8 to TRBJ2-7; D is possibly TRBD1 (5 bases). CDR3 length: 14 residues. V was trimmed by 5 bases and J by 6 bases, leaving 17 bases between them. The germline gives CDR1 SGHVS, CDR2 FQNEAQ. CDR3 sequence: CASSQGSGSGEQYF. CDR3 sequence (DNA): TGTGCCAGCAGCCAGGGATCGGGTTCGGGCGAGCAGTACTTC.

About this clonotype itself: A much more abundant neighbour one base away suggests this may be a read error. Because it lacks the conserved phenylalanine or tryptophan at the end, this CDR3 is likely a read error. The V gene is TRBV6-1, the J gene TRBJ1-5; D is perhaps TRBD1 (5 bases). The CDR3 covers 13 residues. V was trimmed by 10 bases and J by 1 base, leaving 11 bases between them. CDR1 is MNHNS and CDR2 is SASEGT in the germline V gene. The CDR3 DNA sequence: TGTGCCACCTTTGGGGGGAGCAATCAGCCCCAGCATGTT. It specifies CATFGGSNQPQHV.

This clonotype has a count of ten or more. The rearrangement uses TRBV6-1 and TRBJ2-7; D gene ambiguous. From germline, CDR1 is MNHNS and CDR2 SASEGT. The CDR3 sequence is 13 residues long. Trimming pared 5 bases from V and 5 bases from J, leaving 13 bases between. The CDR3 DNA reads as TGTGCCAGCAGTCCCCCGGGTTCGGACGAGCAGTACTTC. It codes for CASSPPGSDEQYF.

This clonotype was observed many times. The chain uses TRBV6-1 and TRBJ1-6, with 7 bases fitting TRBD1. With 6 bases clipped from V and 4 bases from J, the junction kept 12 bases outside the gene matches. Germline assignment: CDR1 MNHNS and CDR2 SASEGT. The CDR3 runs to 17 residues. The CDR3 is CASSPTQGIQYNSPLHF. Written as DNA, the CDR3 is TGTGCCAGCAGCCCCACACAGGGGATACAGTATAATTCACCCCTCCACTTT.

This clonotype was detected many times. The chain has TRBV7-2 and TRBJ2-7; possible D gene TRBD1, 6 bases. Trimming shortened V by 5 bases and J by 3 bases, and 14 bases separated the two germline ends. This CDR3 spans 14 amino acids. Looked up from germline, CDR1 is SGHTA and CDR2 is FQGNSA. This CDR3 is CASSDRSKGYEQYF. The CDR3 DNA follows: TGTGCCAGCAGCGACAGGAGTAAGGGCTACGAGCAGTACTTC.

With regard to this clonotype: Sequence at one end of the junction differs from germline and may be a read error. J is TRBJ2-7 and V is TRBV2, with D unresolved. In germline, CDR1 is SNHLY, CDR2 FYNNEI. The CDR3 is 11 residues long. The CDR3 loop is CASSQADEKYF. The CDR3 coding sequence is TGTGCCAGCAGCCAAGCCGACGAGAAGTACTTC.

On this clonotype itself: Given the absence of the conserved phenylalanine or tryptophan at the CDR3 end, a read error is likely. The CDR3 is CASSEGGFNGGYTL. CDR3 sequence (DNA): TGTGCCAGCAGTGAGGGGGGGTTCAATGGGGGCTACACCCTC. The chain links TRBV6-1 to TRBJ1-2; D might be TRBD1 (5 bases). The V gene's germline CDR1 is MNHNS and CDR2 SASEGT. V lost 3 bases, J lost 8 bases, and 16 bases lay in between. The CDR3 runs to 14 residues.

Comments on this clonotype: This may be a read error: a much more frequent sequence differs by one nucleotide. The chain carries TRBV5-4 and TRBJ2-7; maybe TRBD1 (5 bases). CDR1 is SGHNT, CDR2 YYREEE, per germline (reference sequence). CDR3 length: 14 amino acids. V dropped 5 bases and J dropped 0 bases, with 12 bases sitting between them. This chain's CDR3 is CASRSDRDSYEQYF. In DNA, the CDR3 is TGTGCCAGCAGAAGCGACAGAGACTCCTACGAGCAGTACTTC.

In its sample, this clonotype was seen a few times. Without the conserved terminal phenylalanine or tryptophan, this CDR3 likely stems from a read error. The V and J genes are TRBV7-9 and TRBJ1-1, with 7 bases fitting TRBD1. This CDR3 has 15 amino acids. With 5 bases clipped from V and 1 base from J, the junction kept 7 bases outside the gene matches. Germline values: CDR1 SEHNR, CDR2 FQNEAQ (reference sequence). Here the CDR3 DNA reads TGTGCCAGCAGCCCTACAGGGGTCCAGAACACTGAAGCTTTCTTG. Protein sequence: CASSPTGVQNTEAFL.

A word on this clonotype: This may arise from a read error, as a much more abundant clone is one base away. The chain combines TRBV6-2 or TRBV6-3 with TRBJ1-5; 9 nucleotides match TRBD1. The CDR3 loop spans 14 amino acids. Germline CDR1 is MNHEY and CDR2 is SVGEGT. CDR3 bases: TGTGCCAGCAAGAAAACAGGGGGCGGGCAGCCCAAGCATTTT. Its translation is CASKKTGGGQPKHF.

V and J are TRBV14 and TRBJ2-2; no definite D call. The germline V and J ends were trimmed by 0 bases and 5 bases, with 4 bases remaining between them. The CDR3 length is 13 residues. CDR1 SGHDN and CDR2 FVKESK come from the germline V gene. Here the CDR3 DNA reads TGTGCCAGCAGCCAAGATCTTACCGGGGAGCTGTTTTTT. Translation: CASSQDLTGELFF.

The sample holds many counts of this clonotype. This chain joins TRBV6-1 and TRBJ2-7, with TRBD1 identical over 10 bases. The CDR3 length is 15 residues. The germline CDR1 and CDR2 sequences are MNHNS and SASEGT. Trimming cost V 5 bases and J 6 bases; bases outside gene matches: 10. CDR3 bases: TGTGCCAGCAGTCGGAGACAGGGGGCAAAAGGCGAGCAGTACTTC. It encodes CASSRRQGAKGEQYF.

The table lists this clonotype with many counts. The V and J genes are TRBV7-9 and TRBJ1-1; 10 bases are a match to TRBD1. The length of the CDR3 is 14 residues. The germline gives CDR1 SEHNR, CDR2 FQNEAQ (reference sequence). Germline trimming cut 5 bases from V and 6 bases from J; bases unmatched to any gene: 6. CDR3 protein: CASSQGQGIAEAFF. The DNA of the CDR3 is TGTGCCAGCAGCCAGGGACAGGGGATCGCTGAAGCTTTCTTT.

In its sample, this clonotype is medium-sized. V gene TRBV5-1 combines with J gene TRBJ2-3; D is uncertain. This CDR3 is 14 amino acids long. Per the germline V gene, CDR1 is SGHRS and CDR2 is YFSETQ. V lost 4 bases, J lost 1 base, and 10 bases lay in between. CDR3 loop: CASSPGRRTDTQYF. CDR3 sequence (DNA): TGCGCCAGCAGCCCGGGCCGCCGCACAGATACGCAGTATTTT.

This clonotype appeared a single time. With a much larger clone just one base away, this may be a read error. The chain carries TRBV9 and TRBJ1-1; D remains unclear. This CDR3 has 13 amino acids. Germline V gene sequence: CDR1 SGDLS, CDR2 YYNGEE. The germline V and J ends were trimmed by 5 bases and 1 base, with 9 bases remaining between them. CDR3 coding DNA: TGTGCCAGCAGAGCTATACCGAACACTGAAGCTTTCTTT. It codes for CASRAIPNTEAFF.

This clonotype was recorded many times. This sequence joins TRBV28 and TRBJ2-7, with TRBD2 identical over 11 bases. The junction had 11 bases not matched to a gene; V was cut back by 5 bases and J by 2 bases. CDR1 MDHEN and CDR2 SYDVKM come from the germline V gene. CDR3 length equals 17 residues. The CDR3: CASSPLAGGPRAYEQYF. CDR3 in DNA: TGTGCCAGCAGTCCCTTAGCGGGAGGGCCTAGAGCCTACGAGCAGTACTTC.